These T cell receptor beta chains were read from a single sample in a study of Graves' ophthalmopathy and Graves' hyperthyroidism. In TCRdb, the multiplex PCR reads were re-called with MiXCR into one record per CDR3 protein. The data show around 1,000,000 distinct CDR3 sequences, about two fifths seen once. The material sequenced was peripheral blood or thyroid tissue (not recorded which). Receptor source: an adult man with Graves' hyperthyroidism. Both conserved end residues are part of each CDR3. The order of the fields is V gene, clone size, D gene, J gene, CDR3 DNA, CDR3 protein. A D gene is named only where the DNA matches it firmly. The size of a clone is reported for some rows only, either as once, few or many, or as a class for expanded clones.

>TRBV7-9|NA|TRBD1|TRBJ1-5
TGTGCCAGCAGCCCTACACGAATACAGGGGGCGGGCAATCAGCCCCAGCATTTT
CASSPTRIQGAGNQPQHF
>TRBV10-3|NA|NA|TRBJ1-1
TGTGCCATCAGTGATGAGTTGAGAAACACTGAAGCTTTCTTT
CAISDELRNTEAFF
>TRBV27|many|NA|TRBJ1-2
TGTGCCACCCGCCCAGGGCCATACTATGGCTACACCTTC
CATRPGPYYGYTF
>TRBV7-6|NA|NA|TRBJ2-2
TGTGCCAGCAGCCAAGAAGGGATGGGCACCGGGGAGCTGTTTTTT
CASSQEGMGTGELFF
>TRBV6-1|many|NA|TRBJ1-1
TGTGCCAGCAGTGAGCGCCGGGACACTGAAGCTTTCTTT
CASSERRDTEAFF
>TRBV7-2|NA|TRBD2|TRBJ2-5
TGTGCCAGCAGTCCCTGGACTAGCGGGGGGTGGAAAGAGACCCAGTACTTC
CASSPWTSGGWKETQYF
>TRBV5-1|NA|NA|TRBJ2-2
TGCGCCAGCAGCCAAGATTCCGGAGATCTCACCGGGGAGCTGTTTTTT
CASSQDSGDLTGELFF
>TRBV19|many|NA|TRBJ1-2
TGTGCCAGTAGTTACGGACCAGGCGGTGGCTACACCTTC
CASSYGPGGGYTF
>TRBV7-2|NA|NA|TRBJ1-1
TGTGCTAGTGGTTTCTTGGGGGGCGAATCGGGCACTGAAGCTTTCTTT
CASGFLGGESGTEAFF
>TRBV20-1|many|TRBD1|TRBJ2-7
TGCAGTACTTGGACAGGAAAAACCTACGAGCAGTACTTC
CSTWTGKTYEQYF
>TRBV12-3/TRBV12-4|NA|NA|TRBJ2-7
TGTGCCAGCAGTCAAGAACTGTCCCCTGTTTTCGAGCAGTACTTC
CASSQELSPVFEQYF
>TRBV29-1|few|TRBD1|TRBJ1-2
TGCAGCGTTCCAGGGGGACCTTATGGCTACACCTTC
CSVPGGPYGYTF
>TRBV15|many|NA|TRBJ2-5
TGTGCCACCAGCAGAGATACCAGGGAGACCCAGTACTTC
CATSRDTRETQYF
>TRBV7-9|many|NA|TRBJ2-2
TGTGCCAGCAGCGGCAGGGATTCCGGGGAGCTGTTTTTT
CASSGRDSGELFF
>TRBV13|many|NA|TRBJ1-6
TGTGCCAGCAGCTCATCCCTCGGAGACTTTAATTCACCCCTCCACTTT
CASSSSLGDFNSPLHF
>TRBV12-3/TRBV12-4|few|NA|TRBJ1-5
TGTGCCAGCAGTTTGGGCCTCTCAACGTCGCCCCAGCATTTT
CASSLGLSTSPQHF
>TRBV12-3/TRBV12-4|NA|TRBD1|TRBJ1-3
TGTGCCAGCAGTTGGGACAGGGGGCGTTACACCATATATTTT
CASSWDRGRYTIYF
>TRBV10-3|many|NA|TRBJ2-5
TGTGCCATCAGTGATAGAGCTAACCAAGAGACCCAGTACTTC
CAISDRANQETQYF
>TRBV7-2|many|NA|TRBJ2-7
TGTGCCAGCAGCTTAGTTGGCGGACCAACCAACTACGAGCAGTACTTC
CASSLVGGPTNYEQYF
>TRBV19|many|NA|TRBJ2-7
TGTGCCAGTAGTATTGATGGCGGCTACGAGCAGTACTTC
CASSIDGGYEQYF